The clone carrying this T cell receptor beta chain was counted only a few times. There are 15 residues in the CDR3. V lost 5 bases and J lost 6; bases outside the gene matches: 9. CDR1 is LGHDT, CDR2 YNNKEL, per germline (reference sequence). The data were obtained in a study of blood T cell repertoires in COVID-19. Across the study: The cDNA or gDNA used as material had been derived from T cells, B-cell-depleted T cells, or PBMCs.

Under the authors' procedure: How many nucleated cells were present was estimated from reference gene primer amplification. Data came from immunoSEQ multiplex PCR; TCRdb stores just in-frame clones and leaves some out. The V and J calls and the clone size are those of that table, but D and trimming were determined from the DNA. The sample lists 100,000 or so clones, around 80% occurring once. Material: peripheral blood. The TCR originated in a man aged 55 to 69 with acute or convalescent COVID-19. The rearrangement uses TRBV3-1 (or the pseudogene TRBV3-2) and TRBJ2-3; TRBD2 matches at 9 bases. In nucleotides, the CDR3 is TGTGCCAGCAGCATCCGGACTAGCGTTGGTGATACGCAGTATTTT. Translation: CASSIRTSVGDTQYF.